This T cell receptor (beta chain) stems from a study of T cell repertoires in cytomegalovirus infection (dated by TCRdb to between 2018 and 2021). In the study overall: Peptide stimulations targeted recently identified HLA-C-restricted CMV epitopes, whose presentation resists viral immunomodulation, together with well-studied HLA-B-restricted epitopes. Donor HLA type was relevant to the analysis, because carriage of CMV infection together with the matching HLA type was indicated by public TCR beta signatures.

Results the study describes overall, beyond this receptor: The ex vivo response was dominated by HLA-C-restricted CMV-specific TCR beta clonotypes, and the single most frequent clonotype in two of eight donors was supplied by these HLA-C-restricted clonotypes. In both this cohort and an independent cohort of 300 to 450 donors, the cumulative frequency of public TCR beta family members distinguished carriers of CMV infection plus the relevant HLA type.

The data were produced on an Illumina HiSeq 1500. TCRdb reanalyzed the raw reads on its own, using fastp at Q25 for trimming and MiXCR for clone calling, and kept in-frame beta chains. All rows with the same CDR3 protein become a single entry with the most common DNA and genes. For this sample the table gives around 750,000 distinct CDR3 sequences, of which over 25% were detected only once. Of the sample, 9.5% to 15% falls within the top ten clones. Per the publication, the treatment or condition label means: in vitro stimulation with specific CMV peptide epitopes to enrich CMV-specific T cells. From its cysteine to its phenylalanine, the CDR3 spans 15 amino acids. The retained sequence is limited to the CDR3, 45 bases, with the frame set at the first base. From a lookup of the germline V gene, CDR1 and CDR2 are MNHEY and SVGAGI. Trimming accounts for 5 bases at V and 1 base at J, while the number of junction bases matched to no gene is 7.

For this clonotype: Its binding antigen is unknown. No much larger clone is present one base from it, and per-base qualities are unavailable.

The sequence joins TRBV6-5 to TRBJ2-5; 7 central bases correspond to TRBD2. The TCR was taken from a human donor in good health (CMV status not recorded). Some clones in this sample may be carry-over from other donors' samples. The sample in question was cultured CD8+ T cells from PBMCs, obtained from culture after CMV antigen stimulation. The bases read TGTGCCAGCAGTCGCCGTTCGGGGGGCCAAGAGACCCAGTACTTC. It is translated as CASSRRSGGQETQYF.